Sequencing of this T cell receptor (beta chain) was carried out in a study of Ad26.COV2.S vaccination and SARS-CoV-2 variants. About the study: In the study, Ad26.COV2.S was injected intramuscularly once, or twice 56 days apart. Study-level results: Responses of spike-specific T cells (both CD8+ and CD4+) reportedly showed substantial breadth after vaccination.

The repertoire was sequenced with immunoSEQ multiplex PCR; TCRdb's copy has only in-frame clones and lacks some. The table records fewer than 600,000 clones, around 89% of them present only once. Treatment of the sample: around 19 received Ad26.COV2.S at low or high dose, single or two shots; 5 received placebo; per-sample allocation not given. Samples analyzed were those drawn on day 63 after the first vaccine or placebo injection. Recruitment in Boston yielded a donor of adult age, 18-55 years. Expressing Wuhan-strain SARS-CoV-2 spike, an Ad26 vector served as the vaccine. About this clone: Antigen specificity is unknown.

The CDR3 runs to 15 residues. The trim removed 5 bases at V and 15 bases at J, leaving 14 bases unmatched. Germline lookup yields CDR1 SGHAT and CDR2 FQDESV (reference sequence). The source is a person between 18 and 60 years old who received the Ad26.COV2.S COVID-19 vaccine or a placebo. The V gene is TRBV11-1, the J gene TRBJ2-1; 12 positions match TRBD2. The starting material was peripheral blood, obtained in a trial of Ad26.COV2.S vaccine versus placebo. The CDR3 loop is CASSPSVVTSGSPFF. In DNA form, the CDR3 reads TGTGCCAGCAGCCCTAGTGTGGTGACTAGCGGGAGCCCGTTCTTC.